The 27 T cell receptor beta chains below were found in one sample sequenced in a study of T cell changes during pregnancy in multiple sclerosis. Profiling relied on immunoSEQ multiplex PCR, and the TCRdb table lists in-frame clones only, not all of them. The sample records over 45,000 clones, 89% being singletons. The sequences come from peripheral blood, collected after pregnancy. These receptors all stem from a female donor with multiple sclerosis, enrolled in a pregnancy study.

Worth noting for this clone: A read error may account for a junction end that differs from germline. The chain uses TRBV27 and TRBJ1-2; D may be TRBD1 (5 bases). Germline loops: CDR1 MNHEY, CDR2 SMNVEV (reference sequence). The CDR3 spans 16 residues. The CDR3 sequence is CASSLRTTGTKYGYTF. DNA of the CDR3: TGTGCCAGCAGTTTACGCACCACCGGGACTAAGTATGGCTACACCTTC.

The V and J genes are TRBV15 and TRBJ2-2, with 8 nucleotides matching TRBD2. V was clipped by 0 bases and J by 3 bases; unmatched bases: 6. Germline V lookup: CDR1 LNHNV, CDR2 YYDKDF (reference sequence). This CDR3 has 17 amino acids. The CDR3 DNA sequence: TGTGCCACCAGCAGAGATTCGGGGGGGCCAGACACCGGGGAGCTGTTTTTT. Translating it yields CATSRDSGGPDTGELFF.

The chain employs TRBV7-9 and TRBJ2-5; 9 bases align to TRBD2. Germline CDR1 and CDR2: SEHNR and FQNEAQ (reference sequence). The CDR3 extends over 14 amino acids. After removal of 4 bases from V and 1 base from J, the junction contained 1 base not matched to a gene. CDR3 residues: CASSSSGAQETQYF. In nucleotides, the CDR3 is TGTGCCAGCAGCTCTAGCGGGGCCCAAGAGACCCAGTACTTC.

The chain combines TRBV12-5 with TRBJ1-1, with D tentatively TRBD1 (5 bases). CDR3 size: 13 residues. Germline CDR1 reads LGHNT; CDR2 reads FRNRAP. V lost 3 bases and J lost 3, with 8 bases in between. CDR3 amino acids: CASGLDSYTEAFF. The CDR3 region has the DNA TGTGCTAGTGGTTTAGACAGCTACACTGAAGCTTTCTTT.

The chain combines TRBV28 with TRBJ1-2; 7 bases map to TRBD1. CDR3 length: 16 amino acids. From germline, CDR1 is MDHEN and CDR2 SYDVKM. J was trimmed by 5 bases and V by 3 bases; bases with no gene match: 12. The CDR3 sequence is CASSFRTGAFSYGYTF. The CDR3 DNA sequence: TGTGCCAGCAGTTTCCGAACAGGGGCGTTTTCATATGGCTACACCTTC.

The rearrangement uses TRBV5-6 and TRBJ2-7; D perhaps matches TRBD2 (5 bases). CDR3 length: 11 residues. With 6 bases removed from V and 7 bases from J, the gap between germline ends came to 11 bases. Germline V lookup: CDR1 SGHDT, CDR2 YYEEEE. CDR3 region: CASIELVEQYF. Written as DNA, the CDR3 is TGTGCCAGCATCGAACTAGTTGAGCAGTACTTC.

The chain employs TRBV5-1 and TRBJ1-6; 7 nucleotides match TRBD1. There are 17 residues in the CDR3. Trimming at V came to 0 bases and at J to 7 bases, leaving 10 bases not matched to a gene. Germline V lookup: CDR1 SGHRS, CDR2 YFSETQ. CDR3 protein: CASSLGYRGQWNSPLHF. CDR3 in DNA: TGCGCCAGCAGCTTGGGCTATCGGGGACAGTGGAATTCACCCCTCCACTTT.

The chain combines TRBV6-5 with TRBJ2-1, with 7 bases that match TRBD2. Looked up from germline, CDR1 is MNHEY and CDR2 is SVGAGI. V lost 4 bases to trimming and J lost 6 bases; unmatched junction nucleotides: 3. The CDR3 length is 13 residues. The CDR3 loop is CASSWGEGNEQFF. In DNA form, the CDR3 reads TGTGCCAGCAGTTGGGGGGAGGGCAATGAGCAGTTCTTC.

The V call is TRBV27, the J call TRBJ1-1, with D possibly matching TRBD1 (5 bases). V gave up 3 bases and J gave up 2 bases, with 10 bases separating them. CDR1 is MNHEY, CDR2 SMNVEV, per germline (reference sequence). This CDR3 comprises 14 residues. CDR3 in DNA: TGTGCCAGCAGTTTGGCCAGGGCCAACACTGAAGCTTTCTTT. Amino acid sequence: CASSLARANTEAFF.

V usage is TRBV27 and J usage is TRBJ1-4; D unclear. The V gene's germline CDR1 is MNHEY and CDR2 SMNVEV (reference sequence). With 2 bases removed from V and 0 bases from J, the gap between germline ends came to 13 bases. CDR3 size: 17 residues. This CDR3 is CASSLKGGVPTNEKLFF. The CDR3 bases are TGTGCCAGCAGTTTAAAAGGCGGGGTGCCAACTAATGAAAAACTGTTTTTT.

V usage is TRBV27 and J usage is TRBJ2-2; the match to TRBD1 covers 8 bases. Trimming removed 6 bases from V and 6 bases from J; junction bases left unmatched: 0. The CDR3 runs to 12 residues. The germline V gene encodes CDR1 MNHEY and CDR2 SMNVEV (reference sequence). The CDR3 bases are TGTGCCAGCAGGACAGGGGCCGGGGAGCTGTTTTTT. Translating gives CASRTGAGELFF.

The chain is built from TRBV7-9 and TRBJ2-2; 9 bases are shared with TRBD1. V lost 4 bases and J lost 4; bases outside the gene matches: 4. Germline CDR1 and CDR2: SEHNR and FQNEAQ (reference sequence). CDR3 size: 15 residues. The CDR3: CASSYTGGLTGELFF. The DNA of the CDR3 is TGTGCCAGCAGCTATACAGGGGGCCTCACCGGGGAGCTGTTTTTT.

V and J are TRBV2 and TRBJ2-7, with TRBD1 matching over 7 bases. Germline V gene sequence: CDR1 SNHLY, CDR2 FYNNEI. The J segment lost 0 bases and the V segment lost 8 bases, leaving 4 bases of the junction unmatched. The CDR3 has 13 residues. CDR3 DNA: TGTGCCAGCGGGACAGATACCTCCTACGAGCAGTACTTC. Amino acids: CASGTDTSYEQYF.

This chain links TRBV6-1 with TRBJ2-2; weak D call: TRBD1 (5 bases). CDR1 MNHNS and CDR2 SASEGT come from the germline V gene. This CDR3 spans 13 amino acids. V gave up 6 bases and J gave up 3 bases, with 8 bases separating them. In DNA form, the CDR3 reads TGTGCCAGCAGGCAGGGTCACACCGGGGAGCTGTTTTTT. Residues: CASRQGHTGELFF.

CDR3 residues: CASSLGQGTYTQYF. The CDR3 DNA reads TGTGCCAGCAGCCTGGGACAGGGAACGTACACGCAGTATTTT. This chain joins TRBV7-2 and TRBJ2-3; 9 nucleotides align to TRBD1. CDR1 is SGHTA, CDR2 FQGNSA, per germline. V trimming: 5 bases; J trimming: 9 bases; junction bases outside the gene matches: 9. The length of the CDR3 is 14 residues.

The genes are TRBV7-2 and TRBJ2-7; TRBD1 aligns across 7 bases. V dropped 1 base and J dropped 2; count of bases not matched to a gene: 5. CDR3 size: 15 residues. From germline, CDR1 is SGHTA and CDR2 FQGNSA. As DNA, the CDR3 is TGTGCCAGCAGCTTAGGGTGGCAGGGGGCCTACGAGCAGTACTTC. The encoded protein is CASSLGWQGAYEQYF.

J is TRBJ2-3 and V is TRBV29-1, with D perhaps TRBD1 (5 bases). Trimming pared 4 bases from V and 4 bases from J, leaving 15 bases between. CDR1 is SQVTM, CDR2 ANQGSEA, per germline. The CDR3 has 14 amino acids. CDR3 nucleotide sequence: TGCAGCGTTGGATTGGCAGGGTGGGCAGATACGCAGTATTTT. Its translation: CSVGLAGWADTQYF.

The chain carries TRBV29-1 and TRBJ2-7, with D unclear. This CDR3 region has 13 residues. The V end lost 5 bases, the J end lost 2 bases, and 13 bases lay between the germline ends. Germline V gene lookup returns CDR1 SQVTM and CDR2 ANQGSEA. The CDR3 sequence: CSVSSNLAYEQYF. The CDR3 nucleotides read TGCAGCGTTTCGTCTAACCTAGCCTACGAGCAGTACTTC.

V and J are TRBV2 and TRBJ2-2; possibly TRBD1 for D (5 bases). Germline lookup yields CDR1 SNHLY and CDR2 FYNNEI. The CDR3 runs 14 residues. The V gene lost 6 bases and the J gene lost 6 bases, with 14 bases spanning the gap. The CDR3 region is CASSDFQGAGELFF. Here the CDR3 DNA reads TGTGCCAGCAGCGATTTCCAGGGTGCCGGGGAGCTGTTTTTT.

This chain links TRBV9 with TRBJ2-5, with 10 positions matching TRBD2. Trimming removed 0 bases from V and 4 bases from J; junction bases left unmatched: 15. The V gene's germline CDR1 is SGDLS and CDR2 YYNGEE. This CDR3 has 19 amino acids. Here the CDR3 DNA reads TGTGCCAGCAGCGTAGAGGGTAGCGGGGGGCCGACCATAGGAGAGACCCAGTACTTC. The encoded protein is CASSVEGSGGPTIGETQYF.

The chain combines TRBV2 with TRBJ2-3; 9 bases are shared with TRBD2. Germline CDR1 and CDR2: SNHLY and FYNNEI. The J segment lost 2 bases and the V segment lost 10 bases, leaving 7 bases of the junction unmatched. The CDR3 is 14 amino acids. CDR3 residues: CATFGTSNTDTQYF. The CDR3 nucleotides read TGTGCCACCTTCGGGACTAGCAACACAGATACGCAGTATTTT.

V gene TRBV15 combines with J gene TRBJ1-2; D may be TRBD1 (5 bases). V was cut by 4 bases and J by 4 bases, with 7 bases left in between. Germline lookup yields CDR1 LNHNV and CDR2 YYDKDF (reference sequence). The CDR3 has 12 amino acids. In DNA, the CDR3 is TGTGCCACCAGCACCGACAGCTATGGCTACACCTTC. It is translated as CATSTDSYGYTF.

The chain combines TRBV19 with TRBJ2-2; the D gene is possibly TRBD1 (6 bases). V lost 6 bases and J 4 bases, leaving 24 bases between the germline ends. Germline CDR1 LNHDA, CDR2 SQIVND (reference sequence). The length of the CDR3 is 18 residues. Here the CDR3 DNA reads TGTGCCAGTAGAACCTCGGGACAAACAGGGAGAGGCACCGGGGAGCTGTTTTTT. It encodes CASRTSGQTGRGTGELFF.

This clone has only one observation. This chain links TRBV27 with TRBJ2-7; 8 bases map to TRBD1. CDR1 is MNHEY, CDR2 SMNVEV, per germline (reference sequence). The CDR3 is 14 amino acids. J was trimmed by 0 bases and V by 8 bases; bases with no gene match: 6. CDR3: CASGPGQVSYEQYF. DNA for the CDR3: TGTGCCAGCGGCCCGGGACAGGTCTCCTACGAGCAGTACTTC.

The chain links TRBV4-2 to TRBJ1-1, with D perhaps matching TRBD1 (6 bases). Germline V gene sequence: CDR1 LGHNA, CDR2 YNFKEQ. V was clipped by 4 bases and J by 5 bases, with 20 bases between them. CDR3 length equals 16 residues. CDR3 protein: CASSRQILRQGTEAFF. The CDR3 nucleotides are TGTGCCAGCAGCCGCCAGATCTTGAGGCAGGGGACTGAAGCTTTCTTT.

The J gene is TRBJ1-5, the V gene TRBV7-9; the match to TRBD1 covers 10 bases. Germline CDR1 and CDR2: SEHNR and FQNEAQ (reference sequence). The V and J ends lost 6 bases and 5 bases, in that order; junction bases with no gene match: 4. The CDR3 contains 14 residues. The CDR3 region has the DNA TGTGCCAGCAGTCCCGGACAGGGGGATCAGCCCCAGCATTTT. Encoded protein: CASSPGQGDQPQHF.

This chain uses TRBV5-6 with TRBJ2-1; TRBD1 aligns across 10 bases. The CDR3 is 17 residues long. CDR1 is SGHDT and CDR2 is YYEEEE in the germline V gene. V dropped 4 bases and J dropped 5; count of bases not matched to a gene: 12. CDR3 nucleotide sequence: TGTGCCAGCAGCCTTCGGACAGGGGGTTCCCTCGACAATGAGCAGTTCTTC. Protein: CASSLRTGGSLDNEQFF.